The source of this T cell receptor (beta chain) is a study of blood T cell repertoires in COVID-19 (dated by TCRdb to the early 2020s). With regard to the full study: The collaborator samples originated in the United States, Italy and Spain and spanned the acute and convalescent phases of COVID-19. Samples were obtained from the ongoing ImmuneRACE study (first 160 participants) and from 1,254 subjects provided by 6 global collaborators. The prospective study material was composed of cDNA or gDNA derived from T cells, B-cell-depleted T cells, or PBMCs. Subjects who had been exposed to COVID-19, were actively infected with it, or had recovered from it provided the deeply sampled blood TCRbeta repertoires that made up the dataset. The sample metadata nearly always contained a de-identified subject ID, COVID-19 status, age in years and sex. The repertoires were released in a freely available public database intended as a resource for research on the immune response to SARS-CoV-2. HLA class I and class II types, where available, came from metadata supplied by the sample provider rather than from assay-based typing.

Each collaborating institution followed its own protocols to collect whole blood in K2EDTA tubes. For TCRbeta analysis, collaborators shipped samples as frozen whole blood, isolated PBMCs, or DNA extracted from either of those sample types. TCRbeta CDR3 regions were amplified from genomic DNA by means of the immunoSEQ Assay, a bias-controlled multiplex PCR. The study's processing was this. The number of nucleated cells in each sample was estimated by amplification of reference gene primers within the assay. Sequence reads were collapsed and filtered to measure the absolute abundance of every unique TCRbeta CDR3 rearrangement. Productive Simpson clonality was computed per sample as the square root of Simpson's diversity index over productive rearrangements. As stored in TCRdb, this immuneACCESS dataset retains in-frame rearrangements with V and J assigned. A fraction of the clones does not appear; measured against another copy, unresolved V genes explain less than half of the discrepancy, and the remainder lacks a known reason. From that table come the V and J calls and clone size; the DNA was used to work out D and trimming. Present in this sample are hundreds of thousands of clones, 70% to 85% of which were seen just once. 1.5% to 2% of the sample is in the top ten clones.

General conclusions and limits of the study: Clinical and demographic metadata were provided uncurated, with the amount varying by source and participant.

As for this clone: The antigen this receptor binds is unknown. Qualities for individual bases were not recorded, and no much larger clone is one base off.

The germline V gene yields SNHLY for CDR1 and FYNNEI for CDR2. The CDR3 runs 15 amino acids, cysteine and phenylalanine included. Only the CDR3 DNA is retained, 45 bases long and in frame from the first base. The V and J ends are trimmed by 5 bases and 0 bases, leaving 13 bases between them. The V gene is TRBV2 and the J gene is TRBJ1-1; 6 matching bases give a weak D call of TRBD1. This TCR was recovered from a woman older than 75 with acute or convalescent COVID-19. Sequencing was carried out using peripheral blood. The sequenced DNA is TGTGCCAGCAGTCGCACAGGGCGCATGAACACTGAAGCTTTCTTT. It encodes CASSRTGRMNTEAFF.